The 18 T cell receptor beta chains presented below share a single source sample, sequenced in a study of cytomegalovirus exposure and HLA in healthy donors. In the PCR, 60 Vbeta and 13 Jbeta primers were used. Using immunoSEQ multiplex PCR, the repertoire was profiled, and TCRdb retains in-frame clones only, with some absent. The sample includes under 200,000 clones, about 71% seen only once; the top ten take approximately 1.5%. The sample consisted of PBMCs. These receptors came from a man aged 50 or older in good health and CMV-seronegative.

This rearrangement joins TRBV28 to TRBJ1-5; the D gene is possibly TRBD1 (5 bases). Between the trimmed V and J ends, which lost 3 bases and 2 bases, there was a span of 8 bases. Germline V gives CDR1 MDHEN, CDR2 SYDVKM. This CDR3 spans 14 amino acids. The CDR3 spells CASSLGGGNQPQHF. The CDR3 DNA sequence: TGTGCCAGCAGTTTGGGGGGGGGCAATCAGCCCCAGCATTTT.

This chain joins TRBV7-7 and TRBJ2-5, with D perhaps matching TRBD2 (5 bases). Trimming left V 0 bases short and J 4 bases short, with 15 bases between. There are 16 residues in the CDR3. The germline gives CDR1 SSHAT, CDR2 FNYEAQ (reference sequence). CDR3 in DNA: TGTGCCAGCAGCTTAGCCGGTGCGGGCCTCCGAGAGACCCAGTACTTC. Amino acids: CASSLAGAGLRETQYF.

This clone has a handful of counts. V usage is TRBV19 and J usage is TRBJ1-2; 9 bases map to TRBD1. The CDR3 covers 16 residues. Unmatched junction bases numbered 8, after V lost 6 bases and J lost 0 bases. Germline V lookup: CDR1 LNHDA, CDR2 SQIVND (reference sequence). The CDR3 loop is CASRDRGIKANYGYTF. The CDR3 coding sequence is TGTGCCAGTAGGGACAGGGGAATTAAAGCTAACTATGGCTACACCTTC.

The chain has TRBV2 and TRBJ2-3; no reliable D call. The V end lost 3 bases, the J end lost 2 bases, and 12 bases lay between the germline ends. The CDR3 length is 15 residues. Looked up from germline, CDR1 is SNHLY and CDR2 is FYNNEI. Here the CDR3 reads CASSDSYPATDTQYF. The CDR3 nucleotides are TGTGCCAGCAGTGATAGTTACCCCGCCACAGATACGCAGTATTTT. The variable domain in full, completed from reference TRBV2 and TRBJ2-3, reads EPEVTQTPSHQVTQMGQEVILRCVPISNHLYFYWYRQILGQKVEFLVSFYNNEISEKSEIFDDQFSVERPDGSNFTLKIRSTKLEDSAMYFCASSDSYPATDTQYFGPGTRLTVL.

The chain employs TRBV7-6 and TRBJ1-4, with 10 bases fitting TRBD1. This CDR3 contains 16 residues. The V gene's germline CDR1 is SGHVS and CDR2 FNYEAQ. With 6 bases clipped from V and 8 bases from J, the junction kept 12 bases outside the gene matches. CDR3 in amino acids: CASSILPGQGREKLFF. The CDR3 nucleotides read TGTGCCAGCAGTATTCTTCCGGGACAGGGGCGAGAAAAACTGTTTTTT.

The chain recombines TRBV2 with TRBJ2-2; D is possibly TRBD2 (5 bases). This CDR3 has 15 residues. Germline CDR1 reads SNHLY; CDR2 reads FYNNEI. The V end lost 7 bases, the J end lost 0 bases, and 12 bases lay between the germline ends. CDR3 protein: CASKGQTTNTGELFF. The DNA for the CDR3 is TGTGCCAGCAAGGGTCAGACTACGAACACCGGGGAGCTGTTTTTT.

The rearrangement links TRBV25-1 to TRBJ2-3, with 11 positions matching TRBD2. V lost 1 base and J lost 4; bases outside the gene matches: 4. Looked up from germline, CDR1 is MGHDK and CDR2 is SYGVNS. The CDR3 length is 16 residues. The CDR3 DNA reads as TGTGCCAGCAGTGAATGGACTAGCGGGTGGGCAGATACGCAGTATTTT. Amino acids: CASSEWTSGWADTQYF. Based on the CDR3 plus reference TRBV25-1 and TRBJ2-3, the full variable domain is EADIYQTPRYLVIGTGKKITLECSQTMGHDKMYWYQQDPGMELHLIHYSYGVNSTEKGDLSSESTVSRIRTEHFPLTLESARPSHTSQYLCASSEWTSGWADTQYFGPGTRLTVL.

On this clone itself: This sample includes further DNA sequences coding for the same CDR3. The chain combines TRBV5-1 with TRBJ2-3; 10 nucleotides line up with TRBD1. CDR3 size: 14 residues. V was pared by 3 bases and J by 3 bases, with 1 base of the junction left unmatched. Germline CDR1 is SGHRS and CDR2 is YFSETQ. CDR3: CASSSGQGTDTQYF. The CDR3, as DNA: TGCGCCAGCAGCTCGGGACAGGGGACAGATACGCAGTATTTT.

The rearrangement joins TRBV29-1 to TRBJ2-1; possible D gene TRBD2, 5 bases. This CDR3 contains 10 residues. V was clipped by 3 bases and J by 9 bases, with 6 bases between them. The germline V gene has CDR1 SQVTM and CDR2 ANQGSEA. Here the CDR3 reads CSVESGEQFF. The DNA of the CDR3 is TGCAGCGTTGAGAGCGGTGAGCAGTTCTTC.

The V call is TRBV6-1, the J call TRBJ1-5; D is undetermined. This CDR3 has 15 amino acids. CDR1 is MNHNS and CDR2 is SASEGT in the germline V gene. The V end lost 6 bases, the J end lost 0 bases, and 12 bases lay between the germline ends. In DNA form, the CDR3 reads TGTGCCAGCAGCCCCGAGGGAGGTAGCAATCAGCCCCAGCATTTT. As protein: CASSPEGGSNQPQHF.

The chain couples TRBV6-1 to TRBJ1-2; unclear D gene. This CDR3 region has 15 residues. V gave up 2 bases and J gave up 7 bases, with 17 bases separating them. Germline V gives CDR1 MNHNS, CDR2 SASEGT. The CDR3 protein is CASSEWESEGFGYTF. CDR3 DNA: TGTGCCAGCAGTGAATGGGAGTCAGAGGGTTTTGGCTACACCTTC.

A few counts support this clone. J is TRBJ1-5 and V is TRBV7-8; a possible D gene is TRBD1 (6 bases). Germline V lookup: CDR1 SGHVS, CDR2 FQNEAQ. The CDR3 sequence is 14 residues long. V shed 3 bases and J shed 2 bases, with 8 bases lying between them. The CDR3 DNA sequence: TGTGCCAGCAGCTTGAACAGGGGCAATCAGCCCCAGCATTTT. It encodes CASSLNRGNQPQHF.

The rearrangement joins TRBV7-2 to TRBJ1-2; 9 positions match TRBD1. The CDR3 contains 12 residues. V shed 5 bases and J 8 bases; nucleotides not matched to a gene: 3. Germline lookup yields CDR1 SGHTA and CDR2 FQGNSA. The CDR3 loop reads CASSRDRVGYTF. The DNA for the CDR3 is TGTGCCAGCAGCCGGGACAGGGTGGGCTACACCTTC.

This chain uses TRBV25-1 with TRBJ2-7; the D gene is possibly TRBD2 (6 bases). This CDR3 contains 13 residues. V gave up 1 base and J gave up 6 bases, with 10 bases separating them. Germline loops: CDR1 MGHDK, CDR2 SYGVNS. The CDR3 coding sequence is TGTGCCAGCAGTGAATCGGGGGTCGGCGAGCAGTACTTC. Amino acids: CASSESGVGEQYF.

The chain links TRBV28 to TRBJ1-1; perhaps TRBD1 as D (6 bases). The germline V gene encodes CDR1 MDHEN and CDR2 SYDVKM. This CDR3 is 13 amino acids long. The V gene lost 8 bases and the J gene lost 7 bases, with 17 bases spanning the gap. DNA for the CDR3: TGTGCCAGCGCGCCCGGGACACTCGGTGAAGCTTTCTTT. Residues: CASAPGTLGEAFF.

The chain uses TRBV6-6 and TRBJ1-1, with 10 nucleotides matching TRBD1. CDR1 MNHNY and CDR2 SVGAGI come from the germline V gene (reference sequence). CDR3 length equals 14 residues. J lost 5 bases, V lost 8 bases, and 8 bases had no gene match. The CDR3 sequence is CASLRDRGGTEAFF. CDR3 in DNA: TGTGCCAGCCTCCGGGACAGGGGTGGAACTGAAGCTTTCTTT.

The V gene is TRBV9, the J gene TRBJ2-5, with TRBD1 matching over 7 bases. V trimming: 4 bases; J trimming: 3 bases; junction bases outside the gene matches: 3. From germline, CDR1 is SGDLS and CDR2 YYNGEE. The CDR3 runs 13 residues. As DNA, the CDR3 is TGTGCCAGCAGCCCAGGGACAGAAGAGACCCAGTACTTC. Amino acids: CASSPGTEETQYF.

The chain recombines TRBV13 with TRBJ2-4, with D perhaps TRBD2 (7 bases). CDR3 size: 17 residues. V was cut by 4 bases and J by 9 bases, with 25 bases left in between. Germline V gives CDR1 PRHDT, CDR2 FYEKMQ (reference sequence). CDR3 region: CASSWEGDGEGGGIQYF. DNA for the CDR3: TGTGCCAGCAGCTGGGAGGGGGACGGCGAAGGGGGTGGCATTCAGTACTTC.